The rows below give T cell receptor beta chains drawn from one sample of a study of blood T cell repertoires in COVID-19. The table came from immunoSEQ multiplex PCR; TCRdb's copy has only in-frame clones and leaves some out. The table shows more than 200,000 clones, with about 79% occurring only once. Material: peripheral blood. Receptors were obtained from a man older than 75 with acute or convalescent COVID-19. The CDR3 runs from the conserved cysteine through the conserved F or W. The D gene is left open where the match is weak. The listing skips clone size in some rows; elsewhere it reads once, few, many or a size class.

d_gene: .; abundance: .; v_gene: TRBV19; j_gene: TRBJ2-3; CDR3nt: TGTGCCAGTAGTAAGTCTGCCACTAGCACAGATACGCAGTATTTT; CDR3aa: CASSKSATSTDTQYF
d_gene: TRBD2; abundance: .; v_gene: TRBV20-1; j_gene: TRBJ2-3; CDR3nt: TGCAGTGCTAGTGGAGGGCGGGAGTTAAATACGCAGTATTTT; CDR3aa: CSASGGRELNTQYF
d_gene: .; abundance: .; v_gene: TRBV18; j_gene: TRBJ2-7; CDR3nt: TGTGCCAGCTCACGCGGACAGGGAGGGATCGGCGAGCAGTACTTC; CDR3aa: CASSRGQGGIGEQYF
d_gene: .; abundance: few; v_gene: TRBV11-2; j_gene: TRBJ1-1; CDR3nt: TGTGCCAGCATCAGTCAGGGGAACACTGAAGCTTTCTTT; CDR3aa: CASISQGNTEAFF
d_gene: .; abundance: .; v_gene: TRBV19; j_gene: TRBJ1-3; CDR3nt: TGTGCCAGTATCTTACGCGGGAAAGGCTCTGGAAACACCATATATTTT; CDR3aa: CASILRGKGSGNTIYF
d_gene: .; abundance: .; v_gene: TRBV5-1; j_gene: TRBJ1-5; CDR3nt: TGCGCCAGCAGCTTGAACGGGAATAGCAATCAGCCCCAGCATTTT; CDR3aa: CASSLNGNSNQPQHF
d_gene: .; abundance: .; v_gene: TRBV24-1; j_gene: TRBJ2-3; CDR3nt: TGTGCCACCAGTGACCCCTCCCCCGTCACAGATACGCAGTATTTT; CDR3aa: CATSDPSPVTDTQYF
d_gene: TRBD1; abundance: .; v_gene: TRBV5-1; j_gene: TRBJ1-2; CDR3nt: TGCGCCAGCAGTCAGTCCGGGACAGGGCTTAACTATGGCTACACCTTC; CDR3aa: CASSQSGTGLNYGYTF
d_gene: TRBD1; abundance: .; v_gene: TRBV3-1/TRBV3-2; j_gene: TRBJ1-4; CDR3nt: TGTGCCAGCAGTCTAGGGGGCACAACTAATGAAAAACTGTTTTTT; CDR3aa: CASSLGGTTNEKLFF
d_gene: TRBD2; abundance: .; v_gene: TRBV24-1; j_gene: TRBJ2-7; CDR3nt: TGTGCCACCAGTGATTCACACGGGACTAGCGGAGTTAGCTCCTACGAGCAGTACTTC; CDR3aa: CATSDSHGTSGVSSYEQYF
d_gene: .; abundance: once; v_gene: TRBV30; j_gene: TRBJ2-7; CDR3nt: TGTGCCTGGAAGAGGGAGTACGAGCAGTACTTC; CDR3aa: CAWKREYEQYF
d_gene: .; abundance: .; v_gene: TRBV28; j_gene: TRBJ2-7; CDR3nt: TGTGCCAGCAGTTTATCTTCGACTTGGAGCTCCTACGAGCAGTACTTC; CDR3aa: CASSLSSTWSSYEQYF
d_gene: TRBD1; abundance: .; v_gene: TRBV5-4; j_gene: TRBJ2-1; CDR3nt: TGTGCCAGCAGCTCCCGCCGACAGGGGGCGATCAATGAGCAGTTCTTC; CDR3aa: CASSSRRQGAINEQFF
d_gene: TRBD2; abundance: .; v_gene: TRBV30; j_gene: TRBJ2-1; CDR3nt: TGTGCCTGGACCTCCGGACTAGCGGGAATGAATGAGCAGTTCTTC; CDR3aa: CAWTSGLAGMNEQFF
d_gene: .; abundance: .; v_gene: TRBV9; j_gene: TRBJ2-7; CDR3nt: TGTGCCAGCAGCCCTCACGGAGGGGCTCTGAGCTCCTACGAGCAGTACTTC; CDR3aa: CASSPHGGALSSYEQYF
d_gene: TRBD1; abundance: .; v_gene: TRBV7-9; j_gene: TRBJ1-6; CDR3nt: TGTGCCAGCAGCTTAGGACAGGGTCCTAATTCACCCCTCCACTTT; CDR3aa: CASSLGQGPNSPLHF
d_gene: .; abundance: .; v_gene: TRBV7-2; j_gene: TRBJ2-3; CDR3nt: TGTGCCAGCAGCTTAGGGGGGCTAGCTGGCACAGATACGCAGTATTTT; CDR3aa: CASSLGGLAGTDTQYF